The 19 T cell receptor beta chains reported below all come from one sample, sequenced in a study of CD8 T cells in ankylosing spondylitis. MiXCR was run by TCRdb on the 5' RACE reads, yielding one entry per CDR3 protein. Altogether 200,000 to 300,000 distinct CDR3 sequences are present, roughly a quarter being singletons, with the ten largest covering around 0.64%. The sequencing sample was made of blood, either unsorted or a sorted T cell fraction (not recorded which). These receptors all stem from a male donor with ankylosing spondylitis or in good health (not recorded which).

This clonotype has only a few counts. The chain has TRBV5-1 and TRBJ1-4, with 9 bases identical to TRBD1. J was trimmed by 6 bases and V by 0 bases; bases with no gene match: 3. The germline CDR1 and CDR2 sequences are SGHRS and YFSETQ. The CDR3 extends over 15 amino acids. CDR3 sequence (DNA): TGCGCCAGCAGCTTGGACGGGACAGGGCATGAAAAACTGTTTTTT. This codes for CASSLDGTGHEKLFF.

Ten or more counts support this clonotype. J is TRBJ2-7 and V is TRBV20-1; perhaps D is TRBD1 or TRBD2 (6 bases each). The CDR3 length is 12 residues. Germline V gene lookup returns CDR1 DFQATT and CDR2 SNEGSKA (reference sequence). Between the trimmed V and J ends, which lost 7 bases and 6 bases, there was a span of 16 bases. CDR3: CSDMLQGGEQYF. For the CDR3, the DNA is TGCAGTGATATGCTACAGGGAGGCGAGCAGTACTTC.

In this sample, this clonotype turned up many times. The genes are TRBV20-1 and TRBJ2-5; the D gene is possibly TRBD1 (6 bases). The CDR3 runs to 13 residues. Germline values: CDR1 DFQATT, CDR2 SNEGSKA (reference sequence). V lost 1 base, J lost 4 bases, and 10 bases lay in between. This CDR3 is CSARAQGPETQYF. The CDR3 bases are TGCAGTGCTAGAGCACAGGGACCAGAGACCCAGTACTTC.

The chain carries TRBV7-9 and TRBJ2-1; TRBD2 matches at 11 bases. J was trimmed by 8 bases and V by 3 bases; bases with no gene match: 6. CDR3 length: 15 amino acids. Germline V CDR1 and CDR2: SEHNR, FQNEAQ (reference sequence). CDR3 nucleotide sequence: TGTGCCAGCAGCTTTAGCGGGGGGGCGTTCGATGAGCAGTTCTTC. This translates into CASSFSGGAFDEQFF.

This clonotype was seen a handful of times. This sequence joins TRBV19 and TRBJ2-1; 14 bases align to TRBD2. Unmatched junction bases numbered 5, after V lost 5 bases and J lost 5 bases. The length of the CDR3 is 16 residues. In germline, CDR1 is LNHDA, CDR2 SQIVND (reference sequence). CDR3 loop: CASSLRTSGGNNEQFF. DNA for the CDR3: TGTGCCAGTAGTCTTCGGACTAGCGGGGGGAACAATGAGCAGTTCTTC.

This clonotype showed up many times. The CDR3 is CSASDSERTGELFF. CDR3 DNA sequence: TGCAGTGCTAGCGACAGCGAGCGTACCGGGGAGCTGTTTTTT. This sequence joins TRBV20-1 and TRBJ2-2; the D gene is possibly TRBD1 (5 bases). Germline V gene sequence: CDR1 DFQATT, CDR2 SNEGSKA (reference sequence). The V and J ends lost 3 bases and 5 bases respectively, with 13 bases between them. The CDR3 is 14 amino acids.

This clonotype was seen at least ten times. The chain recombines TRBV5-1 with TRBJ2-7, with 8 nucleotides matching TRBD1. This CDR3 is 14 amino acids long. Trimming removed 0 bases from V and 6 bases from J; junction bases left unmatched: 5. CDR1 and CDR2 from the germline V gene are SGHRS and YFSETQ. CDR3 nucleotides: TGCGCCAGCAGCTTGGATGGGACAGGCCGCGAGCAGTACTTC. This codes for CASSLDGTGREQYF.

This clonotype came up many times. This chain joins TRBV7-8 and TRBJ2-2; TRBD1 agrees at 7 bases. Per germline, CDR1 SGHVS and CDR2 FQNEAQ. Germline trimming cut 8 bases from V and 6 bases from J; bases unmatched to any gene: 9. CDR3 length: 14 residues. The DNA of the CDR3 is TGTGCCAGCCGGGGCAGGGGACAGCCCGGGGAGCTGTTTTTT. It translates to CASRGRGQPGELFF. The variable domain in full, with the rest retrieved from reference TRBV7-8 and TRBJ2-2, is GAGVSQSPRYKVAKRGQDVALRCDPISGHVSLFWYQQALGQGPEFLTYFQNEAQLDKSGLPSDRFFAERPEGSVSTLKIQRTQQEDSAVYLCASRGRGQPGELFFGEGSRLTVL.

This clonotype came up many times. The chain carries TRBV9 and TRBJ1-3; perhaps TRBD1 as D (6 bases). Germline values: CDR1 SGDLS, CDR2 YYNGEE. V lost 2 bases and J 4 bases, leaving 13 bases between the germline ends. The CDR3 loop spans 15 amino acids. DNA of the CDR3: TGTGCCAGCAGCGTCCAGGGGCACCCAGGAAACACCATATATTTT. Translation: CASSVQGHPGNTIYF.

The CDR3 DNA is TGTGCCAGCAGCGGACTCACCGGGGAGCTGTTTTTT. This sequence encodes CASSGLTGELFF. The V gene is TRBV25-1, the J gene TRBJ2-2; possible D gene TRBD2, 5 bases. The CDR3 totals 12 residues. The germline CDR1 and CDR2 sequences are MGHDK and SYGVNS. V lost 6 bases and J 4 bases, leaving 6 bases between the germline ends.

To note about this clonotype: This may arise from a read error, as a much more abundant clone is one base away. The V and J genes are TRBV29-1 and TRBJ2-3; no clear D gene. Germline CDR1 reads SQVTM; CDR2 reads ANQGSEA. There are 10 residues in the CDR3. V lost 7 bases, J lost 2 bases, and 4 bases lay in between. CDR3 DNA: TGCAGCGCTGACACAGATACGCAGTATTTT. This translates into CSADTDTQYF.

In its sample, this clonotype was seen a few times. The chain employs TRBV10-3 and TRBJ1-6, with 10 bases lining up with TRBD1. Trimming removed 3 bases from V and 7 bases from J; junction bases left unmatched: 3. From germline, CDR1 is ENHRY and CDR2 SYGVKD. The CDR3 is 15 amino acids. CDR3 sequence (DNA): TGTGCCATCAGTGATGGGGACAGGGGCAATTCACCCCTCCACTTT. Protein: CAISDGDRGNSPLHF.

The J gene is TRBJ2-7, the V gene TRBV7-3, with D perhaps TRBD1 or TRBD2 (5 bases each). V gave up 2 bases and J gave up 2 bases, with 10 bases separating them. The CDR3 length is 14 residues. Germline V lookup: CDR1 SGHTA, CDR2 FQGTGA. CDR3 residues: CASSLPGAAYEQYF. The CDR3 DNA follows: TGTGCCAGCAGCTTACCCGGGGCGGCCTACGAGCAGTACTTC.

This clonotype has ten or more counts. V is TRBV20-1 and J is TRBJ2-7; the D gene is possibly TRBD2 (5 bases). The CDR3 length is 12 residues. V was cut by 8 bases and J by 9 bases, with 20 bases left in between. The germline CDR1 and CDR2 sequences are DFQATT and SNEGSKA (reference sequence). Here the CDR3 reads CSRGQEINGQYF. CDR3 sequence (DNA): TGCAGTAGAGGGCAGGAAATTAATGGGCAGTACTTC.

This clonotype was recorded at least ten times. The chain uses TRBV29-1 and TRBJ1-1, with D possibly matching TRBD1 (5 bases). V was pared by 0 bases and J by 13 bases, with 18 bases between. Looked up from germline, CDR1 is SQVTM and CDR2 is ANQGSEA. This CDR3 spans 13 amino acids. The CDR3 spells CSVEDQGGRAGFF. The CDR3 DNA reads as TGCAGCGTTGAAGATCAGGGAGGCAGGGCTGGTTTCTTT.

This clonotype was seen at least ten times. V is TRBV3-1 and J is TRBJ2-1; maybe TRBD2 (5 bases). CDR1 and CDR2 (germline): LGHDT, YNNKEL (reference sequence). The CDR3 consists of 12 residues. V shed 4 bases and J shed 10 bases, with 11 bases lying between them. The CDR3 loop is CASSLTRREQFF. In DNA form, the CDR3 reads TGTGCCAGCAGCCTAACTAGGAGAGAGCAGTTCTTC.

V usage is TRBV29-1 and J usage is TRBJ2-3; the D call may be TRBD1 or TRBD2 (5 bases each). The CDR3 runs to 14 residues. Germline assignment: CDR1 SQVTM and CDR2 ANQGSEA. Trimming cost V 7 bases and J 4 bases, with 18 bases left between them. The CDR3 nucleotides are TGCAGCGCAAATTACCTGGGGGTTTCAGATACGCAGTATTTT. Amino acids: CSANYLGVSDTQYF.

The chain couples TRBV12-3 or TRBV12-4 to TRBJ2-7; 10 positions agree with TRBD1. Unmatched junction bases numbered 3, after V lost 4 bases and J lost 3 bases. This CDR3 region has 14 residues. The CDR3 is CASSSDRGNYEQYF. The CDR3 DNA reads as TGTGCCAGCAGTTCGGACAGGGGGAACTACGAGCAGTACTTC.

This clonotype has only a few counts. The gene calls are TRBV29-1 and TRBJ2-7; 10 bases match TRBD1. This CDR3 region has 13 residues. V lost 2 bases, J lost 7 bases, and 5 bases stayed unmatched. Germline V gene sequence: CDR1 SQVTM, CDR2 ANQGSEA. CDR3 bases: TGCAGCGTTGAACTGGACAGGGGGGGAGAGCAGTACTTC. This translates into CSVELDRGGEQYF.